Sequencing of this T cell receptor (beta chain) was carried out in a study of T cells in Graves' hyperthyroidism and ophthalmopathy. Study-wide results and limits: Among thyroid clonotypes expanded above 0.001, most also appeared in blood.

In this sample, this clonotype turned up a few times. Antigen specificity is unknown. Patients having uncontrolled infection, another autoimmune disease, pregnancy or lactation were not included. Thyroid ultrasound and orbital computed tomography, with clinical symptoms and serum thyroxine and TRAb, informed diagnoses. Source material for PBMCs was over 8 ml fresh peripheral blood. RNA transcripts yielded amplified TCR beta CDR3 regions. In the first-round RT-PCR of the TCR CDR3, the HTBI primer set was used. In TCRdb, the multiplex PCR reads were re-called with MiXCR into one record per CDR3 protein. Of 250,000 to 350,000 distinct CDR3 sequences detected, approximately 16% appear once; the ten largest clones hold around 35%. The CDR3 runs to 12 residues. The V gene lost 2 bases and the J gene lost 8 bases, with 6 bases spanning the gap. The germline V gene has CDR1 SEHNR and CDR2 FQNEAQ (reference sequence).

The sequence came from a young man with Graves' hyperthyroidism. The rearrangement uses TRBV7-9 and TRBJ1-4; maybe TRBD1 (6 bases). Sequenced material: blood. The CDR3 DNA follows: TGTGCCAGCAGCTTACAGGGGGAAAAACTGTTTTTT. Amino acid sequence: CASSLQGEKLFF.